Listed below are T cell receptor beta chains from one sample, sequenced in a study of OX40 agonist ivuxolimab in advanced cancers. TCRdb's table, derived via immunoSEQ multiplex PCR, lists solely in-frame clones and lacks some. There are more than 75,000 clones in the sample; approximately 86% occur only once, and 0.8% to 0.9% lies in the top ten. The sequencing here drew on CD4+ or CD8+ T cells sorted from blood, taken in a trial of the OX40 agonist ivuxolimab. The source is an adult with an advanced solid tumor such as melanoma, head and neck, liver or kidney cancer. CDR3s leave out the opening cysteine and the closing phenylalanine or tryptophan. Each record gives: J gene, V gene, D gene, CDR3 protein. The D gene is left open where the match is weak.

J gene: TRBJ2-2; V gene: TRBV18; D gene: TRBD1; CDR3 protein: ASSPNRGANTGELF
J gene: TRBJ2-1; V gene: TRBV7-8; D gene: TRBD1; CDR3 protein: ASSFLQGTSYNEQF
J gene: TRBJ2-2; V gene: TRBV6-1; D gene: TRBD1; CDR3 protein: ASRAGTGSGELF
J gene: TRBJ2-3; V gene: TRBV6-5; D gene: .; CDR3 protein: ASRLQGLTDTQY
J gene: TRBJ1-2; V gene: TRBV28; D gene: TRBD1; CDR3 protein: ASSGTGDGYT
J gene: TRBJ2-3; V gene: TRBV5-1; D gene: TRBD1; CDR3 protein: ASSPGQSTDTQY
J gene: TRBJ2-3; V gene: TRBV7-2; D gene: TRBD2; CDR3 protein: ASSSGGLTDTQY
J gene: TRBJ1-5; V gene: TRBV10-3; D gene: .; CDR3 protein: AISVQGNSNQPQH
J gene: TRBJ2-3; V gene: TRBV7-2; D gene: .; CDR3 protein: ASSQDYTDTQY
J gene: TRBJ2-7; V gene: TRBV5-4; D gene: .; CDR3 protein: ASNTGHRGEQY
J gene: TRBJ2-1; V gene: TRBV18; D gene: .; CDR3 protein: ASSPKQSEQF
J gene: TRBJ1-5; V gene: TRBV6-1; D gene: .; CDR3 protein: ASKHNQPQH
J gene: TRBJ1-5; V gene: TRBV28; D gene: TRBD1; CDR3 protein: ATGTAPIYNQPQH
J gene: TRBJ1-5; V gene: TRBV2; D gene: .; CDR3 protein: ASSEEGNQPQH
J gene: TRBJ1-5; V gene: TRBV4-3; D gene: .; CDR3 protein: ASSQDIRQPQH
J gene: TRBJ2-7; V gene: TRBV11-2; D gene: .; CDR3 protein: ASSLTPGVYEQY
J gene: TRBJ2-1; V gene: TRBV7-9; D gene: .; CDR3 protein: ASSPPLRMGNEQF